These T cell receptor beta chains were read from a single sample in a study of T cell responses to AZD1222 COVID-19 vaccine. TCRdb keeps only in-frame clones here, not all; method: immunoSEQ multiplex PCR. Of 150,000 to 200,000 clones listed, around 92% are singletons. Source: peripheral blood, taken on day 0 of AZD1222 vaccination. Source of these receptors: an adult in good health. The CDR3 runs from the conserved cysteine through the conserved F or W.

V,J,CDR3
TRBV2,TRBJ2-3,CASSRLAGGPSGTQYF
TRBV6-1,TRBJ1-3,CASKSPSGNTIYF
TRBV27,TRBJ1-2,CASSLSGGIRGYGYTF
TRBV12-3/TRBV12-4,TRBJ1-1,CASSLTGRTEAFF
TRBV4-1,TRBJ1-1,CASSQDWATEAFF
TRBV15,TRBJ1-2,CATSRDGGGYGYTF
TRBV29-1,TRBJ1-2,CSAEGDLVYGYTF
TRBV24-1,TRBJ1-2,CATSDPADRGTYGYTF
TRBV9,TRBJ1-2,CASSVDPDRGDYGYTF
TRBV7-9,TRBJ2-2,CASSSKGPYTGELFF
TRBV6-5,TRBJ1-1,CASSYSLNTEAFF
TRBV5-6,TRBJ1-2,CASSSTGTTGGYTF
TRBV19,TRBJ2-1,CASSIDQNGLATYNEQFF
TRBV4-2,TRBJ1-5,CASSQDKEGNQPQHF
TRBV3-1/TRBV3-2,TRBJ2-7,CASSQGGPYEQYF
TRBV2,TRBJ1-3,CASGGVGAGNTIYF
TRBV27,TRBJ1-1,CASSYFASGNTEAFF
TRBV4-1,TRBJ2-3,CASSQRQTSGSTDTQYF
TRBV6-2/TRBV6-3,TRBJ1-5,CASSLVWGQPQHF
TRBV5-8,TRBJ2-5,CASSSGLAGETQYF
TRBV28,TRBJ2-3,CASSRGTSSTDTQYF
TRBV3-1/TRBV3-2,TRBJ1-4,CASSQSATGLSNEKLFF